The 12 T cell receptor beta chains presented below share a single source sample, sequenced in a study of a mutant IDH1 vaccine in newly diagnosed glioma. Time point indicated: baseline, week 1 (first vaccination visit). Regarding treatment: pre-vaccination baseline after standard-of-care therapy. The table came from immunoSEQ multiplex PCR; TCRdb's copy has only in-frame clones and leaves some out. The sample consists of 65,000 to 70,000 clones, around 86% of them appearing once. The source material was PBMCs, sampled from a glioma patient treated with radiotherapy, temozolomide or both. The receptors derive from a man between 25 and 39 years old with glioma.

The rearrangement links TRBV27 to TRBJ1-5; D perhaps matches TRBD1 (6 bases). V lost 0 bases to trimming and J lost 9 bases, with 9 bases between them. Germline V gene data show CDR1 as MNHEY and CDR2 as SMNVEV (reference sequence). The CDR3 has 13 amino acids. CDR3 in DNA: TGTGCCAGCAGTTTATCAGGGGGGATGCCCCAGCATTTT. Its translation: CASSLSGGMPQHF.

The V gene is TRBV5-4, the J gene TRBJ1-2; 7 bases fit TRBD1. From germline, CDR1 is SGHNT and CDR2 YYREEE (reference sequence). The CDR3 contains 16 residues. V shed 0 bases and J 3 bases; nucleotides not matched to a gene: 8. The CDR3 sequence is CASSLGTGTDHYGYTF. The CDR3 DNA is TGTGCCAGCAGCTTGGGGACCGGGACAGACCACTATGGCTACACCTTC.

This chain uses TRBV6-5 with TRBJ1-1; the D is unclear. Germline assignment: CDR1 MNHEY and CDR2 SVGAGI. V shed 5 bases and J shed 8 bases, with 15 bases lying between them. This CDR3 has 13 residues. The CDR3 DNA reads TGTGCCAGCAGTGAAAGCATCGGTTACGAAGCTTTCTTT. As protein: CASSESIGYEAFF.

This chain joins TRBV5-6 and TRBJ2-1; possibly TRBD1 or TRBD2 for D (5 bases each). CDR3 length equals 16 residues. Germline CDR1 is SGHDT and CDR2 is YYEEEE. V was shortened by 5 bases and J by 7 bases, with 22 bases between the two germline ends. CDR3 DNA: TGTGCCAGCAGACTGACCGGGACGGGTCTCGAAAATGAGCAGTTCTTC. Its translation is CASRLTGTGLENEQFF.

The V call is TRBV29-1, the J call TRBJ2-3; perhaps D is TRBD1 or TRBD2 (6 bases each). V gave up 6 bases and J gave up 5 bases, with 15 bases separating them. Germline loops: CDR1 SQVTM, CDR2 ANQGSEA. This CDR3 contains 13 residues. CDR3 sequence (DNA): TGCAGCGTCACAACCAGGGGAGGAGATACGCAGTATTTT. Its translation is CSVTTRGGDTQYF.

The chain joins TRBV19 to TRBJ1-6, with a possible D match to TRBD1 (6 bases). Germline CDR1 reads LNHDA; CDR2 reads SQIVND (reference sequence). The CDR3 consists of 19 residues. The V end lost 7 bases, the J end lost 4 bases, and 26 bases lay between the germline ends. The CDR3: CASNKGGGLLRPYNSPLHF. DNA for the CDR3: TGTGCCAGTAATAAAGGAGGGGGATTACTCAGGCCATATAATTCACCCCTCCACTTT.

The DNA for the CDR3 is TGTGCCAGCAGCTTGGAGGCAGGGGCCATCAATCAGCCCCAGCATTTT. It codes for CASSLEAGAINQPQHF. The chain carries TRBV5-5 and TRBJ1-5, with D perhaps TRBD1 (6 bases). This CDR3 contains 16 residues. CDR1 is SGHKS, CDR2 YYEKEE, per germline (reference sequence). The V and J ends lost 0 bases and 3 bases respectively, with 13 bases between them.

This chain joins TRBV6-5 and TRBJ2-3; 8 bases fit TRBD2. Germline trimming cut 9 bases from V and 1 base from J; bases unmatched to any gene: 3. The CDR3 is 13 amino acids. Germline-derived CDR1 and CDR2 are MNHEY and SVGAGI. The CDR3 here is CASFGGGTDTQYF. The CDR3, as DNA: TGTGCCAGTTTCGGGGGGGGCACAGATACGCAGTATTTT.

This chain links TRBV5-1 with TRBJ1-1; D is possibly TRBD1 (6 bases). The V end lost 4 bases, the J end lost 3 bases, and 16 bases lay between the germline ends. Germline values: CDR1 SGHRS, CDR2 YFSETQ. This CDR3 is 15 amino acids long. CDR3: CASSMGHPKDTEAFF. CDR3 coding DNA: TGCGCCAGCAGCATGGGACACCCGAAGGACACTGAAGCTTTCTTT. Looking up the rest from reference TRBV5-1 and TRBJ1-1 gives the full variable domain: KAGVTQTPRYLIKTRGQQVTLSCSPISGHRSVSWYQQTPGQGLQFLFEYFSETQRNKGNFPGRFSGRQFSNSRSEMNVSTLELGDSALYLCASSMGHPKDTEAFFGQGTRLTVV.

This clone has just one count. The J gene is TRBJ2-5, the V gene TRBV11-2; D call uncertain. V gave up 4 bases and J gave up 5 bases, with 20 bases separating them. The CDR3 runs to 16 residues. CDR1 and CDR2 from the germline V gene are SGHAT and FQNNGV. DNA for the CDR3: TGTGCCAGCAGCTCCGACTTTCCGACGTGGGCGGAGACCCAGTACTTC. Translation gives CASSSDFPTWAETQYF.

The chain employs TRBV10-3 and TRBJ2-5; 11 bases are shared with TRBD2. CDR1 is ENHRY, CDR2 SYGVKD, per germline. V dropped 2 bases and J dropped 5; count of bases not matched to a gene: 13. This CDR3 is 18 amino acids long. The CDR3 sequence: CAISETLAGVNLHETQYF. The CDR3 DNA is TGTGCCATCAGTGAGACACTAGCGGGGGTGAACTTGCACGAGACCCAGTACTTC.

The count of this clone is one. The chain joins TRBV7-9 to TRBJ1-6, with no clear D. CDR3 size: 15 residues. Germline V gene data show CDR1 as SEHNR and CDR2 as FQNEAQ (reference sequence). V lost 5 bases and J lost 4, with 12 bases in between. CDR3 sequence (DNA): TGTGCCAGCAGCCCGTCGGGCGGGTATAATTCACCCCTCCACTTT. The encoded protein is CASSPSGGYNSPLHF.